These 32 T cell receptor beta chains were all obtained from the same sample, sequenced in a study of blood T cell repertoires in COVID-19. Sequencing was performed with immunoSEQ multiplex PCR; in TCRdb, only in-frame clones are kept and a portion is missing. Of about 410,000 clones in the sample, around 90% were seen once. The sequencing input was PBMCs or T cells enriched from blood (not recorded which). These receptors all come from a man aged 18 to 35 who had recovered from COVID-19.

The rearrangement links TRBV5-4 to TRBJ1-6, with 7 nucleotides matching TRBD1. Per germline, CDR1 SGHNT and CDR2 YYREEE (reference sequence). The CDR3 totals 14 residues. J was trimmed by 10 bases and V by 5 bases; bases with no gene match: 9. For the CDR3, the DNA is TGTGCCAGCAGTCAACAGGGGAGCCACTCACCCCTCCACTTT. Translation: CASSQQGSHSPLHF. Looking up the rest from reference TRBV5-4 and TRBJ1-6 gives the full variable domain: ETGVTQSPTHLIKTRGQQVTLRCSSQSGHNTVSWYQQALGQGPQFIFQYYREEENGRGNFPPRFSGLQFPNYSSELNVNALELDDSALYLCASSQQGSHSPLHFGNGTRLTVT.

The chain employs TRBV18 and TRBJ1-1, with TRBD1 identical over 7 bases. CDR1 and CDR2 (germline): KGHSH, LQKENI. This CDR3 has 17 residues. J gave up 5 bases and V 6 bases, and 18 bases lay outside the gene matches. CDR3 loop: CASSSSETGRAGTEAFF. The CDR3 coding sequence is TGTGCCAGCTCGTCTTCCGAGACAGGGCGCGCTGGGACTGAAGCTTTCTTT.

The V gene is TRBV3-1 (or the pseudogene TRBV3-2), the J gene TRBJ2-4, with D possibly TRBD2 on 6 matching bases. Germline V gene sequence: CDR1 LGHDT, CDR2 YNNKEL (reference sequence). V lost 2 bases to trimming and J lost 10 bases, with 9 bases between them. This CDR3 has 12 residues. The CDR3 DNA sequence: TGTGCCAGCAGCCAATATGGGGGGATTCAGTACTTC. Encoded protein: CASSQYGGIQYF.

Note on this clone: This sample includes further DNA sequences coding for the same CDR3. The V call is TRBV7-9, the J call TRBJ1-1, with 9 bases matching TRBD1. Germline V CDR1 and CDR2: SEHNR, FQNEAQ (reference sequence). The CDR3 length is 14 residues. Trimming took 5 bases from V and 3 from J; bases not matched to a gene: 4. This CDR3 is CASSPDRGDTEAFF. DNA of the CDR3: TGTGCCAGCAGCCCTGACAGGGGGGACACTGAAGCTTTCTTT.

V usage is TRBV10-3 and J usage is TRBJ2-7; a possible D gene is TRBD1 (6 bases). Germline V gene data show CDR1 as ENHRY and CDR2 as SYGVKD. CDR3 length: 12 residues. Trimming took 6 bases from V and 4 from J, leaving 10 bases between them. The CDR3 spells CAISDQGYEQYF. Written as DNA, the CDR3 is TGTGCCATCAGCGACCAGGGGTACGAGCAGTACTTC.

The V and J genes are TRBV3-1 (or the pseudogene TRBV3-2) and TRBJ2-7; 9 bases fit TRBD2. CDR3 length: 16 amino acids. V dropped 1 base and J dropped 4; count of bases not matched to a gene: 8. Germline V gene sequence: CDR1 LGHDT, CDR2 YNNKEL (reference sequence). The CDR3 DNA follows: TGTGCCAGCAGCCAAGCCCAAGCGGGAGGCGGGTACGAGCAGTACTTC. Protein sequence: CASSQAQAGGGYEQYF.

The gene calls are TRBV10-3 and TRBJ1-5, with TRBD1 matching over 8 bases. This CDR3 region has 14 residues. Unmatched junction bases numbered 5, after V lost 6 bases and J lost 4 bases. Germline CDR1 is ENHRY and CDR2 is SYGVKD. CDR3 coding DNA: TGTGCCATCAGGGGGACAGGAACTAATCAGCCCCAGCATTTT. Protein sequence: CAIRGTGTNQPQHF.

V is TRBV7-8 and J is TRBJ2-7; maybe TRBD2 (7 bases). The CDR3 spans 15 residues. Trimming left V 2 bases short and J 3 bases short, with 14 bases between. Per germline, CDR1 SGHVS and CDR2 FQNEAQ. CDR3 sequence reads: CASSLSGGLSYEQYF. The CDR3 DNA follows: TGTGCCAGCAGCTTATCGGGGGGCCTTAGCTACGAGCAGTACTTC.

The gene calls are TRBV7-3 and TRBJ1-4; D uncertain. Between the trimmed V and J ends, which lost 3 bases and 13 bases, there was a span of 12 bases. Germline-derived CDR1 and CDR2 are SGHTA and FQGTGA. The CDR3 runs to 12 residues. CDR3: CASSFKLSPLFF. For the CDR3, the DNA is TGTGCCAGCAGCTTTAAATTGTCCCCACTGTTTTTT.

The CDR3 nucleotides read TGTGCCAGCAGCTCACCCACGGAGTTCCTCCACTTT. It encodes CASSSPTEFLHF. The V and J genes are TRBV7-2 and TRBJ1-6, with D hard to call. Germline lookup yields CDR1 SGHTA and CDR2 FQGNSA. V was trimmed by 4 bases and J by 15 bases, leaving 13 bases between them. There are 12 residues in the CDR3.

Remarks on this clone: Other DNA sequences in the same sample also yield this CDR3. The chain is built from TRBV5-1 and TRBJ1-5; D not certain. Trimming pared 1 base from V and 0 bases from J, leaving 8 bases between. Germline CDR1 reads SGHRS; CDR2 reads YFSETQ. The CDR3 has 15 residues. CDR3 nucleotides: TGCGCCAGCAGCTTGTCAGGAATTAGCAATCAGCCCCAGCATTTT. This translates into CASSLSGISNQPQHF. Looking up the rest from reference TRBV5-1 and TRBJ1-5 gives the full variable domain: KAGVTQTPRYLIKTRGQQVTLSCSPISGHRSVSWYQQTPGQGLQFLFEYFSETQRNKGNFPGRFSGRQFSNSRSEMNVSTLELGDSALYLCASSLSGISNQPQHFGDGTRLSIL.

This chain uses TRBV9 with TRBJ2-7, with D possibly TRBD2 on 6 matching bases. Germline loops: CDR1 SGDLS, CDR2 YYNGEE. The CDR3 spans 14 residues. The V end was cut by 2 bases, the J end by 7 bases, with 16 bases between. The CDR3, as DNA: TGTGCCAGCAGCGTTACCGGGAGCCCCAGAGAGCAGTACTTC. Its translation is CASSVTGSPREQYF.

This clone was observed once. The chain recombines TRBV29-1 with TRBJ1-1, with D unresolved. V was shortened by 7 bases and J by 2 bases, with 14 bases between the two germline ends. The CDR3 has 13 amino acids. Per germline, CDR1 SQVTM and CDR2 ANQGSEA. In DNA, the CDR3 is TGCAGCGCTCAAACCACGGTAAACACTGAAGCTTTCTTT. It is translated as CSAQTTVNTEAFF.

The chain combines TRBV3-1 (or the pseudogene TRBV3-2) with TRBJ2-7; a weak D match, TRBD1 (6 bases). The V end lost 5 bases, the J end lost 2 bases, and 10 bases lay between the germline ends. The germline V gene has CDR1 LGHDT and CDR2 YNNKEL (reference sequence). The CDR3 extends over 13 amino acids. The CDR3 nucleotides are TGTGCCAGCAGCAAGGGGGACCCCTACGAGCAGTACTTC. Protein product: CASSKGDPYEQYF.

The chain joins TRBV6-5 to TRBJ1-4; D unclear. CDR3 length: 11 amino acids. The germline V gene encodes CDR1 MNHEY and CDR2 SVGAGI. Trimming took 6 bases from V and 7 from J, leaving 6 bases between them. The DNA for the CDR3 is TGTGCCAGCAGCCGAGGTGAAAAACTGTTTTTT. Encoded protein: CASSRGEKLFF.

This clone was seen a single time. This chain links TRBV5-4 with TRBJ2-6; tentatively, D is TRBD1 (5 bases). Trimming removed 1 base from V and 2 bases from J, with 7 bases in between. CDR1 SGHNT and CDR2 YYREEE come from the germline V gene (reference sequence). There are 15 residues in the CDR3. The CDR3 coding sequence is TGTGCCAGCAGCTTGAGGGGAACTGGGGCCAACGTCCTGACTTTC. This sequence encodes CASSLRGTGANVLTF.

CDR3 residues: CASSPGTASSGELFF. CDR3 DNA sequence: TGCGCCAGCAGTCCCGGGACAGCTTCCTCCGGGGAGCTGTTTTTT. The chain uses TRBV5-1 and TRBJ2-2, with 7 bases fitting TRBD1. The length of the CDR3 is 15 residues. V lost 5 bases, J lost 6 bases, and 10 bases stayed unmatched. Germline V gives CDR1 SGHRS, CDR2 YFSETQ.

The CDR3 DNA is TGTGCCAGCAGCCCACAGGGAAAAGGAAACACCATATATTTT. This encodes CASSPQGKGNTIYF. The rearrangement joins TRBV7-3 to TRBJ1-3, with D possibly matching TRBD1 (6 bases). The ends were cut back, 5 bases at V and 4 bases at J, with 12 bases in the middle. This CDR3 is 14 amino acids long. Germline V lookup: CDR1 SGHTA, CDR2 FQGTGA.

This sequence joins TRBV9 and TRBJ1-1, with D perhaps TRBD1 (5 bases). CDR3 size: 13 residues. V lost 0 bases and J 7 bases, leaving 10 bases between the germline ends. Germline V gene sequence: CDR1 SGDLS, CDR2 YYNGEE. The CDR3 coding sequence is TGTGCCAGCAGCGTAGATTGGGGGGGTGAAGCTTTCTTT. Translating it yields CASSVDWGGEAFF.

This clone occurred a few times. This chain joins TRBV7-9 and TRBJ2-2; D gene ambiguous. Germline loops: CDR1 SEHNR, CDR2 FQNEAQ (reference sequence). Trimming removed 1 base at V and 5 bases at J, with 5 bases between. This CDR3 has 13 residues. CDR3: CASSLVRTGELFF. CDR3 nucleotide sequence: TGTGCCAGCAGCTTAGTGAGGACCGGGGAGCTGTTTTTT.

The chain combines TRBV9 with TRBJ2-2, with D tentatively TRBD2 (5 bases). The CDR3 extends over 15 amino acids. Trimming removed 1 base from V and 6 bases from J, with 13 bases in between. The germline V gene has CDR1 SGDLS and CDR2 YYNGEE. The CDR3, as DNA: TGTGCCAGCAGCGTAAGGGCGGGTAGTTCCGGGGAGCTGTTTTTT. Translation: CASSVRAGSSGELFF.

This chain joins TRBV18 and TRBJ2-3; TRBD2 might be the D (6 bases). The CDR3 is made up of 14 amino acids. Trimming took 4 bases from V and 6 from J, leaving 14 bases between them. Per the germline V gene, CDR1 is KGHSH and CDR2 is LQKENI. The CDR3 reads CASSQGLAADTQYF. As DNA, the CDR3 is TGTGCCAGCTCACAGGGACTCGCCGCCGATACGCAGTATTTT.

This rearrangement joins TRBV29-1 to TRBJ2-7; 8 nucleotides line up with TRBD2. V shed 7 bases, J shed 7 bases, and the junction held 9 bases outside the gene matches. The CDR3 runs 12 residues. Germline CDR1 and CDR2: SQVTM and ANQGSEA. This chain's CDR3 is CSAYNGRGEQYF. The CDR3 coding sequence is TGCAGCGCATACAACGGGAGGGGAGAGCAGTACTTC.

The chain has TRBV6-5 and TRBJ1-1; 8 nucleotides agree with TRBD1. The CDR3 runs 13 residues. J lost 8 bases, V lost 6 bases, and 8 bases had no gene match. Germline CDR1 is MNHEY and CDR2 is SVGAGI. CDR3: CASSRSTGGEAFF. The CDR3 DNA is TGTGCCAGCAGCCGCTCTACAGGGGGGGAAGCTTTCTTT.

The chain's CDR3 is CASSSAGVGYNEQFF. CDR3 DNA: TGTGCCAGCAGTTCAGCGGGGGTGGGCTACAATGAGCAGTTCTTC. The chain couples TRBV28 to TRBJ2-1, with 8 bases identical to TRBD2. The germline gives CDR1 MDHEN, CDR2 SYDVKM. This CDR3 is built from 15 residues. The trim removed 4 bases at V and 3 bases at J, leaving 5 bases unmatched.

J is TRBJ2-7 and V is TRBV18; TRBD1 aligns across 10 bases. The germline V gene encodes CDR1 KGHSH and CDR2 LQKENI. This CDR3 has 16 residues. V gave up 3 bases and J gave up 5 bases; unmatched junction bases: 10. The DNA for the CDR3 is TGTGCCAGCTCACCGCAGAGACAGGGGGCTAACAACGAGCAGTACTTC. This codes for CASSPQRQGANNEQYF.

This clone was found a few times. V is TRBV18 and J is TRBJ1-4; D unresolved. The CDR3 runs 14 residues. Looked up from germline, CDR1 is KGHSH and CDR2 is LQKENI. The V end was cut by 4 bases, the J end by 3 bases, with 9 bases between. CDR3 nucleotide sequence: TGTGCCAGCTCACGAGGAGGGCCTAATGAAAAACTGTTTTTT. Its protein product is CASSRGGPNEKLFF.

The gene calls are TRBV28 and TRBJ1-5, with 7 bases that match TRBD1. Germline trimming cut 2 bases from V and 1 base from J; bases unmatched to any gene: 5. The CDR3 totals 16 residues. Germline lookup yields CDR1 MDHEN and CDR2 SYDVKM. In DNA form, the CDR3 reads TGTGCCAGCAGTTTAAGAGGGGGCTTGAGCAATCAGCCCCAGCATTTT. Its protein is CASSLRGGLSNQPQHF.

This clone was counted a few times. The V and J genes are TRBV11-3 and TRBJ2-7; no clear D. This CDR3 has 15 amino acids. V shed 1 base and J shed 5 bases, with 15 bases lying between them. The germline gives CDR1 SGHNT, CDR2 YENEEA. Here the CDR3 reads CASSLGLTRHHEQYF. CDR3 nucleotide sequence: TGTGCCAGCAGCTTAGGACTCACCCGCCACCACGAGCAGTACTTC.

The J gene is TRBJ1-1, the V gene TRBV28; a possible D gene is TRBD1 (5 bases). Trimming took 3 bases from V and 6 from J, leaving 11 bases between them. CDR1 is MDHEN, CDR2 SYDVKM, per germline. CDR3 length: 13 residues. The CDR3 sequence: CASSLSQGSEAFF. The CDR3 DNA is TGTGCCAGCAGTTTGTCCCAGGGTTCTGAAGCTTTCTTT.

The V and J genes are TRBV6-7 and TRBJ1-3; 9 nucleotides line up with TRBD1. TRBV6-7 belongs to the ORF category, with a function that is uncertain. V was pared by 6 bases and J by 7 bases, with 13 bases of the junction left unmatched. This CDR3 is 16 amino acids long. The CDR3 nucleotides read TGTGCCAGCAGCTGGGGACAGGGCTCATCGGGGAACACCATATATTTT. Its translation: CASSWGQGSSGNTIYF.

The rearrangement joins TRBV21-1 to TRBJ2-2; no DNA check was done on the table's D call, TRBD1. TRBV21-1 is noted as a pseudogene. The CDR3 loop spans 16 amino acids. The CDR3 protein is CASRPVQGALTGELFF. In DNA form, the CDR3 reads TGTGCCAGCAGGCCCGTTCAGGGGGCGCTCACCGGGGAGCTGTTTTTT.